The rows below give T cell receptor beta chains drawn from one sample of a study of blood T cell repertoires in COVID-19. Sequencing was performed with immunoSEQ multiplex PCR; in TCRdb, only in-frame clones are kept and a portion is missing. The data show about 370,000 clones, 89% seen once. Specimen: peripheral blood. The receptors come from a woman aged 30 to 39 with COVID-19, enrolled during active disease. Each CDR3 is given without its conserved first and last residue.

j_call v_call cdr3_aa
TRBJ2-3 TRBV2 ASRGASGRADTQY
TRBJ2-5 TRBV6-2/TRBV6-3 ASSYPGEGRFQETQY
TRBJ2-3 TRBV3-1/TRBV3-2 ASSQDCGRGRLRGDTQY
TRBJ2-1 TRBV6-4 ASSPLGGNEQF
TRBJ2-3 TRBV28 ASSFSPDTQY
TRBJ1-1 TRBV6-5 ACQQSTEAF
TRBJ2-7 TRBV6-5 ASSYAGLANSYEQY
TRBJ2-5 TRBV19 ASSTQGAGETQY
TRBJ2-6 TRBV7-8 ASSLEQSGANVLT
TRBJ2-4 TRBV7-2 ASSLASASGHIQY